One and the same sample provided the 21 T cell receptor beta chains below, sequenced in a study of T cell repertoires in cytomegalovirus infection. TCRdb fed the reads into MiXCR, producing one record per CDR3 protein. The sample has roughly 230,000 distinct CDR3 sequences; about 15% are singletons. The sample consisted of CD8+ T cells from PBMCs. These receptors were collected from a human donor in good health (CMV status not recorded). Some clones in this sample may be carry-over from other donors' samples.

This clonotype was seen a few times. V usage is TRBV11-2 and J usage is TRBJ2-1; D is perhaps TRBD1 (6 bases). The CDR3 is 13 amino acids. Trimming shortened V by 5 bases and J by 9 bases, and 14 bases separated the two germline ends. Germline V CDR1 and CDR2: SGHAT, FQNNGV. CDR3 sequence reads: CASSLSGVGEQFF. In DNA, the CDR3 is TGTGCCAGCAGCCTATCAGGGGTGGGTGAGCAGTTCTTC.

This clonotype turned up a few times. The chain uses TRBV5-6 and TRBJ1-2; 8 positions agree with TRBD1. J lost 6 bases, V lost 2 bases, and 9 bases had no gene match. CDR1 is SGHDT and CDR2 is YYEEEE in the germline V gene. The CDR3 loop spans 15 amino acids. CDR3 nucleotide sequence: TGTGCCAGCAGCTTAGTACCAGGGGGCGGAGATGGCTACACCTTC. Residues: CASSLVPGGGDGYTF.

The chain is built from TRBV29-1 and TRBJ2-1; D call uncertain. Germline CDR1 reads SQVTM; CDR2 reads ANQGSEA. Trimming took off 2 bases at V and 10 bases at J, with 21 bases between the two ends. The CDR3 totals 15 residues. The CDR3: CSVELDGPRAEEQFF. The CDR3 region has the DNA TGCAGCGTTGAACTTGACGGACCCAGAGCAGAGGAGCAGTTCTTC.

The chain employs TRBV6-6 and TRBJ2-7, with D maybe TRBD2 (5 bases). The CDR3 loop spans 12 amino acids. V lost 6 bases, J lost 6 bases, and 12 bases lay in between. CDR1 MNHNY and CDR2 SVGAGI come from the germline V gene (reference sequence). The CDR3 region is CASSYRGSEQYF. The CDR3 DNA follows: TGTGCCAGCAGCTACCGAGGGTCCGAGCAGTACTTC.

This chain joins TRBV20-1 and TRBJ2-5; D assignment may be TRBD1 or TRBD2 (5 bases each). There are 14 residues in the CDR3. V was pared by 0 bases and J by 9 bases, with 17 bases between. Looked up from germline, CDR1 is DFQATT and CDR2 is SNEGSKA (reference sequence). The CDR3 region is CSARDGGSRGAQYF. In nucleotides, the CDR3 is TGCAGTGCTAGAGATGGGGGATCCCGAGGGGCCCAGTACTTC.

The sample holds a few counts of this clonotype. The chain combines TRBV2 with TRBJ2-2; D gene unclear. Trimming shortened V by 3 bases and J by 0 bases, and 8 bases separated the two germline ends. The CDR3 contains 15 residues. Per germline, CDR1 SNHLY and CDR2 FYNNEI. In DNA form, the CDR3 reads TGTGCCAGCAGTGAGGGGTTCTCGAACACCGGGGAGCTGTTTTTT. Its protein product is CASSEGFSNTGELFF.

In this sample, this clonotype turned up many times. The chain has TRBV5-6 and TRBJ2-1; D is unresolved. The germline V gene has CDR1 SGHDT and CDR2 YYEEEE. V was clipped by 0 bases and J by 4 bases, with 14 bases between them. CDR3 length: 16 residues. The CDR3 here is CASSLDVDLTYNEQFF. The CDR3 DNA reads TGTGCCAGCAGCTTGGATGTAGACTTAACTTACAATGAGCAGTTCTTC.

In this sample, this clonotype turned up a few times. The chain recombines TRBV3-1 with TRBJ2-2, with TRBD1 identical over 9 bases. This CDR3 spans 17 amino acids. CDR1 LGHDT and CDR2 YNNKEL come from the germline V gene (reference sequence). V was clipped by 4 bases and J by 2 bases; unmatched bases: 8. CDR3 DNA sequence: TGTGCCAGCAGCCTTGTCGGGACAGGGCCTAACACCGGGGAGCTGTTTTTT. Amino acids: CASSLVGTGPNTGELFF. The complete variable domain, with remaining parts taken from reference TRBV3-1 and TRBJ2-2, reads DTAVSQTPKYLVTQMGNDKSIKCEQNLGHDTMYWYKQDSKKFLKIMFSYNNKELIINETVPNRFSPKSPDKAHLNLHINSLELGDSAVYFCASSLVGTGPNTGELFFGEGSRLTVL.

V gene TRBV28 combines with J gene TRBJ1-1; no clear D. Germline CDR1 and CDR2: MDHEN and SYDVKM. V lost 1 base to trimming and J lost 7 bases, with 7 bases between them. The CDR3 is 12 residues long. CDR3 amino acids: CASSLSASEAFF. CDR3 nucleotide sequence: TGTGCCAGCAGTTTATCCGCAAGTGAAGCTTTCTTT.

The chain uses TRBV29-1 and TRBJ2-7; D tentatively reads TRBD1 or TRBD2 (5 bases each). Germline values: CDR1 SQVTM, CDR2 ANQGSEA. This CDR3 has 12 residues. Deletions cut 6 bases from V and 3 bases from J, with 12 bases between. The CDR3 loop reads CSVSRGSYEQYF. The CDR3 DNA is TGCAGCGTATCGAGGGGAAGCTACGAGCAGTACTTC.

The V call is TRBV6-5, the J call TRBJ1-1; D may be TRBD1 (5 bases). The CDR3 extends over 15 amino acids. Germline V lookup: CDR1 MNHEY, CDR2 SVGAGI. V lost 0 bases to trimming and J lost 4 bases, with 12 bases between them. The CDR3 DNA is TGTGCCAGCAGTTACTCGGAGCAGGGAAGCACTGAAGCTTTCTTT. Translated, it gives CASSYSEQGSTEAFF.

This clonotype was recorded many times. The rearrangement links TRBV12-3 or TRBV12-4 to TRBJ1-1; tentative D call: TRBD1 (5 bases). This CDR3 has 14 residues. V lost 6 bases and J lost 4, with 15 bases in between. The CDR3 is CASRERGGSTEAFF. The CDR3 DNA reads as TGTGCCAGCAGAGAAAGGGGTGGGAGCACTGAAGCTTTCTTT.

The chain employs TRBV20-1 and TRBJ1-4; perhaps TRBD1 as D (6 bases). V gave up 1 base and J gave up 5 bases, with 23 bases separating them. Germline values: CDR1 DFQATT, CDR2 SNEGSKA (reference sequence). The CDR3 is 18 amino acids. CDR3 sequence: CSARAPTGLKIQNEKLFF. DNA for the CDR3: TGCAGTGCTAGAGCCCCGACAGGTCTGAAGATCCAGAATGAAAAACTGTTTTTT.

The chain recombines TRBV20-1 with TRBJ2-7; TRBD2 aligns across 7 bases. The CDR3 runs 13 residues. The junction had 5 bases not matched to a gene; V was cut back by 6 bases and J by 0 bases. Germline V gives CDR1 DFQATT, CDR2 SNEGSKA (reference sequence). CDR3 nucleotide sequence: TGCAGTGCCCCCCGGGGGGACTCCTACGAGCAGTACTTC. Protein: CSAPRGDSYEQYF.

The chain links TRBV6-1 to TRBJ1-2, with 8 bases lining up with TRBD1. The V segment lost 6 bases and the J segment 3 bases; nucleotides outside the gene matches: 12. Germline CDR1 MNHNS, CDR2 SASEGT. The length of the CDR3 is 16 residues. The CDR3 DNA is TGTGCCAGCAGCCTAACGACAGGGGAGGTCGACTATGGCTACACCTTC. Translated, it gives CASSLTTGEVDYGYTF.

The chain links TRBV5-6 to TRBJ2-5, with 8 bases matching TRBD1. The CDR3 is made up of 16 amino acids. J gave up 0 bases and V 1 base, and 5 bases lay outside the gene matches. Germline loops: CDR1 SGHDT, CDR2 YYEEEE. CDR3 sequence (DNA): TGTGCCAGCAGCTTGTTGTGGGGACAGGACCAAGAGACCCAGTACTTC. As protein: CASSLLWGQDQETQYF.

Only one count was recorded for this clonotype. V and J are TRBV24-1 and TRBJ2-3, with 14 bases matching TRBD2. The V and J ends lost 4 bases and 2 bases, in that order; junction bases with no gene match: 10. This CDR3 spans 19 amino acids. Per the germline V gene, CDR1 is KGHDR and CDR2 is SFDVKD. The CDR3 loop reads CATSDRPRTSGGPTDTQYF. In nucleotides, the CDR3 is TGTGCCACCAGTGACCGACCGCGGACTAGCGGGGGGCCCACAGATACGCAGTATTTT.

There are many counts of this clonotype. J is TRBJ1-4 and V is TRBV7-6, with TRBD1 identical over 8 bases. Germline V lookup: CDR1 SGHVS, CDR2 FNYEAQ. The CDR3 spans 15 residues. Trimming at V came to 5 bases and at J to 3 bases, leaving 5 bases not matched to a gene. CDR3 nucleotide sequence: TGTGCCAGCAGCCTTCAGGGGGCGGCTAATGAAAAACTGTTTTTT. Protein product: CASSLQGAANEKLFF.

This clonotype came up a few times. The chain has TRBV6-5 and TRBJ2-3; D uncertain. V was pared by 5 bases and J by 3 bases, with 18 bases between. The CDR3 totals 16 residues. Germline loops: CDR1 MNHEY, CDR2 SVGAGI. In DNA, the CDR3 is TGTGCCAGCAGTCCCTATGGAAGGCCGACGACAGATACGCAGTATTTT. Protein product: CASSPYGRPTTDTQYF.

The count of this clonotype is one. A much larger clone differs by one base, so this may be a read error. The rearrangement uses TRBV6-2 or TRBV6-3 and TRBJ2-7, with 8 nucleotides matching TRBD1. Looked up from germline, CDR1 is MNHEY and CDR2 is SVGEGT. The CDR3 contains 16 residues. The CDR3 DNA reads as TGTGCCTGCAGTTGGGCGCCCCGGACAGGGCCCTACGAGCAGTACTTC. Its translation: CACSWAPRTGPYEQYF.

The chain has TRBV2 and TRBJ2-7; D ambiguous. The CDR3 covers 12 residues. Looked up from germline, CDR1 is SNHLY and CDR2 is FYNNEI. V was clipped by 3 bases and J by 1 base, with 4 bases between them. CDR3 DNA sequence: TGTGCCAGCAGTGACATTTCCTACGAGCAGTACTTC. As protein: CASSDISYEQYF.